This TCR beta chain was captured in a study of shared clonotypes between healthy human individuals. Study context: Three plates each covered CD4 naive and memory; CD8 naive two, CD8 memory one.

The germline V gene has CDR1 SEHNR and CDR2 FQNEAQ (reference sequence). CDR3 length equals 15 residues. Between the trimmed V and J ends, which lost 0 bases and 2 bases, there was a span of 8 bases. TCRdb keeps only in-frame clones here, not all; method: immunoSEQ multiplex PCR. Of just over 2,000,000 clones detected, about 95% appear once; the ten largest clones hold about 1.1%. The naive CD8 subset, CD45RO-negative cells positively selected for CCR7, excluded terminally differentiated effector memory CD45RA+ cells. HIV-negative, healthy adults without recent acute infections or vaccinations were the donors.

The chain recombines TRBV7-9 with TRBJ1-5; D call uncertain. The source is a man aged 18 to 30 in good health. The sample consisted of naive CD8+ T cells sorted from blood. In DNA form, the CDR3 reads TGTGCCAGCAGCTTAGCGTCGACGGGCAATCAGCCCCAGCATTTT. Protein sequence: CASSLASTGNQPQHF.